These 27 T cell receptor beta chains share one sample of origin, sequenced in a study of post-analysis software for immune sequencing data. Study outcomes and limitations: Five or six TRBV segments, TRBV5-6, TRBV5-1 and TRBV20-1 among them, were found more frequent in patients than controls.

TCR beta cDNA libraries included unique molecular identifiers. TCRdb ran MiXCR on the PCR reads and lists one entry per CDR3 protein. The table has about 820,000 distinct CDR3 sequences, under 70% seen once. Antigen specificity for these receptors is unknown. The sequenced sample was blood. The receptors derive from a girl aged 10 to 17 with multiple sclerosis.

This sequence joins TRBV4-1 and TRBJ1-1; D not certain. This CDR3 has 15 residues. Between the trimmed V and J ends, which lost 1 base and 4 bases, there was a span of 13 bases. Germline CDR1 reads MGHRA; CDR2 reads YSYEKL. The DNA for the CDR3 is TGCGCCAGCAGCCAAGGACCCTCTCTGGGCACTGAAGCTTTCTTT. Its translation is CASSQGPSLGTEAFF.

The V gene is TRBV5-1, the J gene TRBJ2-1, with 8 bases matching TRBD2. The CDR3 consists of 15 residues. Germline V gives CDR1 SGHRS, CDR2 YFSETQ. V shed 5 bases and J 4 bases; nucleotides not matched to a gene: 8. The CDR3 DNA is TGCGCCAGCAGATTAGCGGGGCAGATTTACAATGAGCAGTTCTTC. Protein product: CASRLAGQIYNEQFF.

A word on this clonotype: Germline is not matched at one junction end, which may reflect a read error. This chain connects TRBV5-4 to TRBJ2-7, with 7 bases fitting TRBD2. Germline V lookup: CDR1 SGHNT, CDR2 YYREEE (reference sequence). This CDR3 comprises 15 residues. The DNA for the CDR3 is TGTGCCAGCAACTTGGCGACTAGCAAATCCTTCGGGCAGTACTTC. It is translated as CASNLATSKSFGQYF.

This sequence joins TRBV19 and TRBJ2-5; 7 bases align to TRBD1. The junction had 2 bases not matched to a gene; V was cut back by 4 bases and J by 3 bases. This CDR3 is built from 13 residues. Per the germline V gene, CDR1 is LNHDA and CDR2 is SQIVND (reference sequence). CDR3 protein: CASSTDREETQYF. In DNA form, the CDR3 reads TGTGCCAGTAGTACCGACAGGGAAGAGACCCAGTACTTC.

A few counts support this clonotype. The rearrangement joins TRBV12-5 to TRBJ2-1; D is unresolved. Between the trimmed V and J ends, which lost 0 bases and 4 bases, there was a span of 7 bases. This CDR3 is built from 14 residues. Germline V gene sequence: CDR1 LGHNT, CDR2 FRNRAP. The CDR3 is CASGLVRQYNEQFF. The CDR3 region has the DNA TGTGCTAGTGGTTTGGTACGCCAGTACAATGAGCAGTTCTTC. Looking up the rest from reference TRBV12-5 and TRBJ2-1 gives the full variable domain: DARVTQTPRHKVTEMGQEVTMRCQPILGHNTVFWYRQTMMQGLELLAYFRNRAPLDDSGMPKDRFSAEMPDATLATLKIQPSEPRDSAVYFCASGLVRQYNEQFFGPGTRLTVL.

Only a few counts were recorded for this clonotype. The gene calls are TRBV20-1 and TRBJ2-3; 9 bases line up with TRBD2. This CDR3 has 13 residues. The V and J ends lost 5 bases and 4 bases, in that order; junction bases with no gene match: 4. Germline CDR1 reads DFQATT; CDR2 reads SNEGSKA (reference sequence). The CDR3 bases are TGCAGTGCTTATAGCGGGGGAGCAGATACGCAGTATTTT. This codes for CSAYSGGADTQYF.

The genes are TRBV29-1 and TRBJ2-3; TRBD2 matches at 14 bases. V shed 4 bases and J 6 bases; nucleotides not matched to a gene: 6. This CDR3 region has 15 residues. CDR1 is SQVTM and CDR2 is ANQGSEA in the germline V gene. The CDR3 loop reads CSVAGLAGGRDTQYF. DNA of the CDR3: TGCAGCGTTGCAGGACTAGCGGGAGGACGGGATACGCAGTATTTT.

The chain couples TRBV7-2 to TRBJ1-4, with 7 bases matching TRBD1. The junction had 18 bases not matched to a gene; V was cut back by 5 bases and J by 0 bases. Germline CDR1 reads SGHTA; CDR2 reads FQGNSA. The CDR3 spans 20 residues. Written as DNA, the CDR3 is TGTGCCAGCAGCCGCTTTAGCCCTGGGTGGCAGGGGGCAACTAATGAAAAACTGTTTTTT. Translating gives CASSRFSPGWQGATNEKLFF.

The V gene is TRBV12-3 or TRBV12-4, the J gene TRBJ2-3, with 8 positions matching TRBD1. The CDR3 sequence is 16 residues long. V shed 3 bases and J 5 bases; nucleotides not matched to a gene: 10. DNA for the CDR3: TGTGCCAGCAGTTTGTTCGGACAGGGAGCTCAAGATACGCAGTATTTT. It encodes CASSLFGQGAQDTQYF.

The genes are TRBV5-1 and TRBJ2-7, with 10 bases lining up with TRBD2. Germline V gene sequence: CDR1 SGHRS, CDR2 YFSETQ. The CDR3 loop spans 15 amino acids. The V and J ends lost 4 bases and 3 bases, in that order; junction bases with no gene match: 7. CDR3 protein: CASSAERGGLYEQYF. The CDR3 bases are TGCGCCAGCAGCGCCGAGCGGGGGGGCCTCTACGAGCAGTACTTC.

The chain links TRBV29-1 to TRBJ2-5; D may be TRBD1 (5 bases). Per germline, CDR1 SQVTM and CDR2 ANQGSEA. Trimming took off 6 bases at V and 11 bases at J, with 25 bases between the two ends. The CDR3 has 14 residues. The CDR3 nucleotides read TGCAGCGTCCAGGGTTCATCCGCCCAAAATGAGCAGTACTTC. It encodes CSVQGSSAQNEQYF.

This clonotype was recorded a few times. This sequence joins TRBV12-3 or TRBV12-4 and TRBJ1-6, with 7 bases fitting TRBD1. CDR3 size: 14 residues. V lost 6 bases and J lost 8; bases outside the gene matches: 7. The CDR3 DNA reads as TGTGCCAGCAGACGAGGTCAGGGGGATTCACCCCTCCACTTT. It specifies CASRRGQGDSPLHF.

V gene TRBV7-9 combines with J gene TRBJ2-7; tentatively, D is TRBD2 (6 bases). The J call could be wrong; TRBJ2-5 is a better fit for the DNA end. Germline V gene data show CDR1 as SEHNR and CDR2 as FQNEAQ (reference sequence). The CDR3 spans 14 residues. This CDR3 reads CASSLLGGGETQYF. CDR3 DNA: TGTGCCAGCAGCTTATTGGGGGGAGGAGAGACCCAGTACTTC.

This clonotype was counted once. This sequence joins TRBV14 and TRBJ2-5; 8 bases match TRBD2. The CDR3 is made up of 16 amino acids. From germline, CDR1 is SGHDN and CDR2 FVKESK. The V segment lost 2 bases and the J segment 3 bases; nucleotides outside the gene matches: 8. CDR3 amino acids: CASSQLRGSGEETQYF. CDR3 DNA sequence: TGTGCCAGCAGCCAATTACGTGGTAGCGGGGAAGAGACCCAGTACTTC.

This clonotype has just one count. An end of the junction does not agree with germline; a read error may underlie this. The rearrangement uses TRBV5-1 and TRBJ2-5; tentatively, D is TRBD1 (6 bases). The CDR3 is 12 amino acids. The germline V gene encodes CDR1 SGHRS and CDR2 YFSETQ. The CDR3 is CASHRAQETRYF. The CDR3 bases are TGCGCCAGCCACAGGGCCCAAGAGACCCGGTACTTC.

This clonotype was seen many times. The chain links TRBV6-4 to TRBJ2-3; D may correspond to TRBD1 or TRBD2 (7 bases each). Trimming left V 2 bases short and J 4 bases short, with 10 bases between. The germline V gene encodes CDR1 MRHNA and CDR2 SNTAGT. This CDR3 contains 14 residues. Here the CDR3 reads CASSDQGGADTQYF. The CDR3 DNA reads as TGTGCCAGCAGTGACCAGGGGGGGGCAGATACGCAGTATTTT.

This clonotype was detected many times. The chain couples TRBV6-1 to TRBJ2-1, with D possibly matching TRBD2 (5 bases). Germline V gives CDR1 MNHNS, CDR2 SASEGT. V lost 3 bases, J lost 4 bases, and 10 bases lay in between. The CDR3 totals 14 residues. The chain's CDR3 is CASSDLADYNEQFF. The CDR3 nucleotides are TGTGCCAGCAGTGACCTAGCAGATTACAATGAGCAGTTCTTC.

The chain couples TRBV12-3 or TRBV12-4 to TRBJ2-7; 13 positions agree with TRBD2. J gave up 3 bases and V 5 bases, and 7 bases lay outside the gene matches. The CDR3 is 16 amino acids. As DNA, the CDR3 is TGTGCCAGCAGTCGTGGACTAGCGGGAGATTTCTACGAGCAGTACTTC. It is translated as CASSRGLAGDFYEQYF.

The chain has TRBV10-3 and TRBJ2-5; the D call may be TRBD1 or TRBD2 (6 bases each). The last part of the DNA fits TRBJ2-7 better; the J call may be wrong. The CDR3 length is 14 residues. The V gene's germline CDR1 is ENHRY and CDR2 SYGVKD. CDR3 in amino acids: CATYRAGGDYEQYF. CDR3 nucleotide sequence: TGTGCCACCTACAGGGCAGGAGGGGATTACGAGCAGTACTTC.

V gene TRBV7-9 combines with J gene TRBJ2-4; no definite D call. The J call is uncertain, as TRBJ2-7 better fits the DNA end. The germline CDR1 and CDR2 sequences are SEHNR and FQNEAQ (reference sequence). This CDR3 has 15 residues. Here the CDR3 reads CASNPSRSATYEQYF. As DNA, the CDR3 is TGTGCCAGCAACCCCTCGCGCAGCGCTACCTACGAGCAGTACTTC.

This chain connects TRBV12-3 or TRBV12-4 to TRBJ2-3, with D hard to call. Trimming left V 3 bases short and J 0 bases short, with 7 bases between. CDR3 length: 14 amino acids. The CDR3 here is CASSFSDSTDTQYF. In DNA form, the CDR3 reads TGTGCCAGCAGTTTCTCGGACAGCACAGATACGCAGTATTTT.

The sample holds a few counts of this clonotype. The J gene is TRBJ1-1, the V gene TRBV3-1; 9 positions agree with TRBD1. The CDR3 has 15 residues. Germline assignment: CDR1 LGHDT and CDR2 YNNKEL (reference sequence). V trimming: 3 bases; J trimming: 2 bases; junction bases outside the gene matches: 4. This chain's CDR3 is CASSHSGQGNTEAFF. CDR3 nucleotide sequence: TGTGCCAGCAGCCATTCGGGACAGGGAAACACTGAAGCTTTCTTT.

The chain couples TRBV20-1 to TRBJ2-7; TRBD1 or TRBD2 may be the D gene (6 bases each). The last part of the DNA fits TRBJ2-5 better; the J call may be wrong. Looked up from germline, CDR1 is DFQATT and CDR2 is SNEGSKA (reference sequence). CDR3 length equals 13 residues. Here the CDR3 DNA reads TGCAGTGCTCAAAAAAGGGGGAGGGAGACCCAGTACTTC. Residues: CSAQKRGRETQYF.

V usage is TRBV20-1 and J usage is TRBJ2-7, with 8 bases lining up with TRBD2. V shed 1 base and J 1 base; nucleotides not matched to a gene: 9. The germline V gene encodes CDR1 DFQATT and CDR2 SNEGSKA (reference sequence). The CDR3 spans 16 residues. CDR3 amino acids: CSARGYQRGKSYEQYF. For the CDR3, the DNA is TGCAGTGCTAGAGGGTATCAGCGGGGGAAATCCTACGAGCAGTACTTC.

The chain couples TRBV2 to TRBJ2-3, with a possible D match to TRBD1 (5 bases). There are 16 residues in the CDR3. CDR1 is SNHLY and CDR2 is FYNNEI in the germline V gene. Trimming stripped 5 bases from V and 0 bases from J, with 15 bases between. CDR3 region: CASSYDSTYSTDTQYF. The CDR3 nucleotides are TGTGCCAGCAGTTACGACAGTACCTACAGCACAGATACGCAGTATTTT.

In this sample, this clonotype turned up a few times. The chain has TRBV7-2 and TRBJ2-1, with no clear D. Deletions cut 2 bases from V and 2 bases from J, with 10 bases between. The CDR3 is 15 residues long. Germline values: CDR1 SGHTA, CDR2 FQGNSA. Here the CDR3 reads CASSLNARTYNEQFF. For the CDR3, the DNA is TGTGCCAGCAGCTTAAATGCCCGAACCTACAATGAGCAGTTCTTC.

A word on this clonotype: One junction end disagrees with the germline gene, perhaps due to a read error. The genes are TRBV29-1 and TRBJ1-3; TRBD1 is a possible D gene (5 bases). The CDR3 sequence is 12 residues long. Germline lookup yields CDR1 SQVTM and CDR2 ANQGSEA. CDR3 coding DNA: TGCAGCGTCCCAGGGACTGGGAACACCATATATTTT. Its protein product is CSVPGTGNTIYF.